The clone carrying this TCR beta chain turned up a few times. Antigen unknown. This entry comes from a study of Ad26.COV2.S vaccination and SARS-CoV-2 variants. In the study overall: By the intramuscular route, Ad26.COV2.S was given once, or twice 56 days apart.

TCRdb's table, derived via immunoSEQ multiplex PCR, lists solely in-frame clones and lacks some. The sample holds fewer than 400,000 clones, approximately 91% seen once. Treatment: about 20 received Ad26.COV2.S at low or high dose, single or two shots; about 5 received placebo; per-sample allocation not given. The investigators took samples on day 63 after the first vaccine or placebo injection. Findings and caveats of the study: In vaccinated individuals, spike-specific CD8+ and CD4+ T cell responses reportedly displayed substantial breadth. Vaccine recipients had higher spike-specific TCR breadth than placebo recipients.

This receptor was identified in a person aged 18-60 years who received the Ad26.COV2.S COVID-19 vaccine or a placebo. The specimen comprised peripheral blood, sampled in a trial of Ad26.COV2.S vaccine versus placebo.

CDR3 coding DNA: TGCGCCAGCAGCCCGACAGGGAACACCGGGGAGCTGTTTTTT. Its translation: CASSPTGNTGELFF. The V and J genes are TRBV4-1 and TRBJ2-2; D might be TRBD1 (6 bases). Between the trimmed V and J ends, which lost 4 bases and 1 base, there was a span of 7 bases. Germline CDR1 is MGHRA and CDR2 is YSYEKL. CDR3 length: 14 amino acids.